These 10 T cell receptor beta chains originate from one sample sequenced in a study of regulatory T cells in long-lasting Graves disease. Libraries of TCR beta came from iRepertoire HTBI primers plus Arm-PCR of CDR3 regions. From the multiplex PCR reads, TCRdb called clonotypes with MiXCR, one entry per CDR3 protein. The sample lists about 430,000 distinct CDR3 sequences; roughly a fifth were seen once. As for time point: persistent/refractory GD, antithyroid drugs over 5 years with positive TRAb. PBMCs were the source of the RNA used for TCR sequencing. This sample comprised peripheral blood mononuclear cells (PBMCs), obtained when the disease was refractory, from a patient treated with antithyroid drugs. Every receptor here comes from a female donor with Graves disease.

This clonotype has only one observation. The V call is TRBV20-1, the J call TRBJ1-6; TRBD1 aligns across 9 bases. The CDR3 runs 15 residues. The germline CDR1 and CDR2 sequences are DFQATT and SNEGSKA (reference sequence). V lost 5 bases to trimming and J lost 5 bases; unmatched junction nucleotides: 7. CDR3 residues: CSAYVQGAHNSPLHF. DNA for the CDR3: TGCAGTGCTTACGTACAGGGGGCTCATAATTCACCCCTCCACTTT.

This clonotype has at least ten counts. V gene TRBV12-3 or TRBV12-4 combines with J gene TRBJ1-1; 7 bases fit TRBD1. V lost 1 base, J lost 6 bases, and 8 bases stayed unmatched. The CDR3 runs 15 residues. The CDR3: CASSLGGGANSEAFF. The CDR3 nucleotides are TGTGCCAGCAGTTTAGGAGGGGGCGCCAACTCTGAAGCTTTCTTT.

This clonotype was observed at least ten times. The rearrangement links TRBV5-1 to TRBJ1-2; D gene unclear. Trimming took off 3 bases at V and 6 bases at J, with 15 bases between the two ends. This CDR3 comprises 14 residues. CDR1 SGHRS and CDR2 YFSETQ come from the germline V gene. The CDR3 nucleotides read TGCGCCAGCAGCTACGTGGAGGGCGCGAATGGCTACACCTTC. It is translated as CASSYVEGANGYTF.

This clonotype showed up just a few times. The chain recombines TRBV7-9 with TRBJ2-4; D gene uncertain. Germline V gene sequence: CDR1 SEHNR, CDR2 FQNEAQ (reference sequence). The V and J ends lost 1 base and 3 bases respectively, with 7 bases between them. The CDR3 spans 14 residues. CDR3 in amino acids: CASSLGQHKNIQYF. Written as DNA, the CDR3 is TGTGCCAGCAGCTTAGGTCAGCACAAAAACATTCAGTACTTC. The full variable domain, its missing parts supplied by reference TRBV7-9 and TRBJ2-4, is DTGVSQNPRHKITKRGQNVTFRCDPISEHNRLYWYRQTLGQGPEFLTYFQNEAQLEKSRLLSDRFSAERPKGSFSTLEIQRTEQGDSAMYLCASSLGQHKNIQYFGAGTRLSVL.

This clonotype was picked up many times. The chain combines TRBV6-1 with TRBJ1-5; no clear D. Germline CDR1 and CDR2: MNHNS and SASEGT. The CDR3 totals 14 residues. V lost 6 bases to trimming and J lost 3 bases, with 12 bases between them. CDR3 protein: CASRDKLLNQPQHF. The DNA of the CDR3 is TGTGCCAGCAGAGACAAACTCCTCAATCAGCCCCAGCATTTT.

This clonotype was counted ten times or more. The chain has TRBV2 and TRBJ2-7; 10 bases map to TRBD2. Germline CDR1 is SNHLY and CDR2 is FYNNEI. With 4 bases clipped from V and 1 base from J, the junction kept 7 bases outside the gene matches. This CDR3 is built from 16 residues. The CDR3 DNA is TGTGCCAGCAGTGGTTCCCGGACTAGCGGATCCTACGAGCAGTACTTC. This encodes CASSGSRTSGSYEQYF. Combining the CDR3 with reference TRBV2 and TRBJ2-7 gives the whole variable domain EPEVTQTPSHQVTQMGQEVILRCVPISNHLYFYWYRQILGQKVEFLVSFYNNEISEKSEIFDDQFSVERPDGSNFTLKIRSTKLEDSAMYFCASSGSRTSGSYEQYFGPGTRLTVT.

This chain uses TRBV19 with TRBJ2-7; 9 bases align to TRBD2. The germline gives CDR1 LNHDA, CDR2 SQIVND (reference sequence). The CDR3 loop spans 17 amino acids. The V gene end was trimmed by 3 bases and the J gene end by 2 bases; junction bases not matched to a gene: 11. The CDR3 coding sequence is TGTGCCAGTAGTATGACTTATAGCGGGAGCCTCGCCTACGAGCAGTACTTC. As protein: CASSMTYSGSLAYEQYF.

The rearrangement joins TRBV25-1 to TRBJ2-5, with 7 bases fitting TRBD1. V trimming: 3 bases; J trimming: 5 bases; junction bases outside the gene matches: 18. Germline CDR1 reads MGHDK; CDR2 reads SYGVNS. There are 18 residues in the CDR3. CDR3 coding DNA: TGTGCCAGCAGTGAGTTACCCCCATCGACAGGGCTGGGGGAGACCCAGTACTTC. Translated, it gives CASSELPPSTGLGETQYF.

This clonotype showed up many times. The rearrangement links TRBV28 to TRBJ2-7; a weak D match, TRBD1 (6 bases). This CDR3 contains 14 residues. Germline V gene lookup returns CDR1 MDHEN and CDR2 SYDVKM. V lost 4 bases and J 5 bases, leaving 15 bases between the germline ends. The CDR3 sequence: CASSSPTDSDEQYF. The CDR3 DNA sequence: TGTGCCAGCAGTTCCCCCACGGACAGTGACGAGCAGTACTTC.

Of note for this clonotype: This likely comes from a read error, as the CDR3 has no conserved phenylalanine or tryptophan at its end. The chain employs TRBV10-3 and TRBJ2-5, with unresolved D. The CDR3 loop spans 13 amino acids. Germline V gene sequence: CDR1 ENHRY, CDR2 SYGVKD. V lost 2 bases and J 2 bases, leaving 6 bases between the germline ends. The CDR3 nucleotides are TGTGCCATCAGTGAGACAGATCAAGAGACCCAGTACCTC. This codes for CAISETDQETQYL.